These T cell receptor beta chains were read from a single sample in a study of early T cells in non-severe SARS-CoV-2 infection. One entry per CDR3 protein results from TCRdb running MiXCR on the 5' RACE reads. The sample holds more than 95,000 distinct CDR3 sequences, roughly 17% seen once. Sequenced sample: whole blood. Every receptor here comes from an adult who was a healthcare worker with PCR-confirmed SARS-CoV-2 infection or an uninfected control (not recorded which). Both conserved end residues are part of each CDR3. D genes are given only for firm matches. Clone size is given for some rows only: seen once, a few or many times, or a class if the clone is expanded.

d_call j_call clone_size v_call cdr3_aa cdr3_nt
- TRBJ1-2 - TRBV29-1 CSVESSYGYTF TGCAGCGTTGAATCCAGCTATGGCTACACCTTC
TRBD1 TRBJ2-2 - TRBV10-3 CAISEIPTGRNTGELFF TGTGCCATCAGTGAGATCCCGACAGGGCGAAACACCGGGGAGCTGTTTTTT
- TRBJ2-7 - TRBV27 CASSLGGTTYEQYF TGTGCCAGCAGTTTAGGAGGAACAACCTACGAGCAGTACTTC
- TRBJ2-7 - TRBV28 CASSPPYNAGDYEQYF TGTGCCAGCAGTCCGCCTTATAACGCTGGCGATTACGAGCAGTACTTC
- TRBJ1-1 few TRBV29-1 CSVEEGSNTEAFF TGCAGCGTTGAAGAAGGGTCGAACACTGAAGCTTTCTTT
TRBD2 TRBJ2-3 - TRBV6-4 CASSDSSGGGSDTQYF TGTGCCAGCAGTGACTCAAGCGGGGGGGGATCAGATACGCAGTATTTT
- TRBJ2-7 few TRBV7-2 CASSLFGDFTYEQYF TGTGCCAGCAGCTTATTCGGGGATTTCACCTACGAGCAGTACTTC
TRBD1 TRBJ2-1 - TRBV20-1 CSAPRTGGDEQFF TGCAGTGCTCCCCGGACAGGGGGGGATGAGCAGTTCTTC
TRBD1 TRBJ1-6 many TRBV7-9 CASSLDRRGETRSNSPLHF TGTGCCAGCAGCTTAGATCGCAGGGGGGAAACAAGAAGCAATTCACCCCTCCACTTT
- TRBJ2-7 many TRBV6-1 CASSEGTGGNEQYF TGTGCCAGCAGCGAAGGGACGGGGGGCAACGAGCAGTACTTC
- TRBJ2-1 few TRBV2 CASSAQPRAEQFF TGTGCCAGCAGTGCCCAACCAAGGGCTGAGCAGTTCTTC
TRBD2 TRBJ2-7 - TRBV10-3 CAIGLAGLSGEQYF TGTGCCATCGGACTAGCGGGGTTATCGGGTGAGCAGTACTTC
- TRBJ1-4 many TRBV20-1 CSASRDGGSTARRFF TGCAGTGCTTCGAGAGATGGGGGGTCGACGGCCCGTCGGTTTTTT
- TRBJ1-5 - TRBV5-5 CASSPTERNQPQHF TGTGCCAGCAGCCCGACAGAACGCAATCAGCCCCAGCATTTT
TRBD1 TRBJ1-1 - TRBV7-2 CASSPRTGQRGTEAFF TGTGCCAGCAGCCCAAGGACAGGCCAACGGGGCACTGAAGCTTTCTTT
- TRBJ2-5 few TRBV6-5 CASSYSRVPETQYF TGTGCCAGCAGTTACTCCAGGGTACCAGAGACCCAGTACTTC
- TRBJ1-1 few TRBV12-3/TRBV12-4 CASTLGGGNTEAFF TGTGCCAGCACCCTAGGGGGGGGTAACACTGAAGCTTTCTTT
- TRBJ2-2 few TRBV27 CASSYSPTGELFF TGTGCCAGCAGTTATAGTCCCACCGGGGAGCTGTTTTTT
- TRBJ2-5 few TRBV28 CASSLGIQETQYF TGTGCCAGCAGTTTGGGCATACAAGAGACCCAGTACTTC
- TRBJ2-1 - TRBV20-1 CSARGPHSYNEQFF TGCAGTGCTAGAGGCCCCCACTCCTACAATGAGCAGTTCTTC
- TRBJ2-5 few TRBV29-1 CSVEGPGGRETQYF TGCAGCGTTGAAGGTCCCGGGGGGCGAGAGACCCAGTACTTC
- TRBJ2-3 - TRBV14 CASSRLQDPGGDTQYF TGTGCCAGCAGCCGGTTACAGGATCCCGGAGGGGATACGCAGTATTTT
- TRBJ2-7 - TRBV11-2 CASSFGDYSSYEQYF TGTGCCAGCAGCTTTGGAGACTATTCCTCCTACGAGCAGTACTTC
TRBD2 TRBJ2-7 few TRBV14 CASSQEGGLAGLRGQYF TGTGCCAGCAGCCAAGAAGGGGGACTAGCGGGACTACGGGGCCAGTACTTC
TRBD1 TRBJ1-6 - TRBV29-1 CSATSRDRDNSPLHF TGCAGCGCGACCTCCCGGGACAGGGATAATTCACCCCTCCACTTT
- TRBJ1-2 few TRBV29-1 CSVESFLNGGYTF TGCAGCGTTGAATCCTTTTTGAATGGTGGCTACACCTTC
TRBD2 TRBJ2-5 - TRBV6-6 CASSSGRAPETQYF TGTGCCAGCTCTAGCGGGAGAGCCCCAGAGACCCAGTACTTC
- TRBJ1-6 - TRBV27 CASSLSGGSSYNSPLHF TGTGCCAGCAGCCTGTCTGGCGGGAGCTCCTATAATTCACCCCTCCACTTT
- TRBJ2-3 few TRBV7-8 CASSLAREFRTDTQYF TGTGCCAGCAGCTTAGCGAGAGAATTCCGCACAGATACGCAGTATTTT
- TRBJ1-1 many TRBV5-4 CASSLQDRPNTEAFF TGTGCCAGCAGCTTACAAGACAGGCCGAACACTGAAGCTTTCTTT
- TRBJ2-3 - TRBV15 CATSRDLPDTQYF TGTGCCACCAGCAGAGATTTACCAGATACGCAGTATTTT
- TRBJ1-1 - TRBV10-3 CAISESEVRRGTEAFF TGTGCCATCAGTGAGTCCGAGGTTCGTCGGGGCACTGAAGCTTTCTTT
TRBD1 TRBJ2-7 few TRBV27 CASSPEDRYYEQYF TGTGCCAGCAGTCCAGAGGACAGGTACTACGAGCAGTACTTC
- TRBJ2-7 few TRBV2 CAGQPIFSYEQYF TGTGCTGGACAGCCCATCTTCTCCTACGAGCAGTACTTC
- TRBJ2-3 - TRBV19 CASNFGPTADTQYF TGTGCCAGTAACTTCGGACCAACTGCGGATACGCAGTATTTT
- TRBJ2-2 - TRBV19 CASSVPNTGELFF TGTGCCAGTAGCGTCCCGAACACCGGGGAGCTGTTTTTT
- TRBJ2-1 few TRBV9 CASSVGLSYDNEQFF TGTGCCAGCAGCGTAGGGCTGTCATACGACAATGAGCAGTTCTTC
- TRBJ2-3 - TRBV18 CASSPQTGTRVTDTQYF TGTGCCAGCTCACCTCAAACAGGGACTCGAGTCACAGATACGCAGTATTTT
TRBD2 TRBJ2-5 - TRBV9 CASRKGLAEETQYF TGTGCCAGCAGGAAGGGACTAGCGGAAGAGACCCAGTACTTC
- TRBJ1-1 few TRBV20-1 CSARDSGLNTEAFF TGCAGTGCTAGAGATTCGGGGCTTAACACTGAAGCTTTCTTT
- TRBJ1-1 few TRBV18 CASSPPGKGGMNTEAFF TGTGCCAGCTCACCCCCCGGTAAAGGGGGAATGAACACTGAAGCTTTCTTT
TRBD2 TRBJ2-3 few TRBV2 CASRLAGATDTQYF TGTGCCAGTCGACTAGCGGGGGCCACAGATACGCAGTATTTT
- TRBJ2-1 many TRBV5-4 CASSLAGLQRNEQFF TGTGCCAGCAGCTTGGCAGGGCTCCAGCGCAATGAGCAGTTCTTC
- TRBJ1-1 - TRBV28 CAAFGATPNTEAFF TGTGCCGCCTTTGGGGCAACCCCGAACACTGAAGCTTTCTTT
- TRBJ2-1 many TRBV20-1 CSASRGAGNEQFF TGCAGTGCTAGCAGAGGGGCAGGCAATGAGCAGTTCTTC
- TRBJ1-4 - TRBV5-8 CARFYRGMGEKLFF TGTGCCAGATTCTACCGGGGTATGGGTGAAAAACTGTTTTTT
- TRBJ2-1 few TRBV18 CASSPSGANLWFF TGTGCCAGCTCACCTTCAGGAGCCAACCTATGGTTCTTC
- TRBJ2-7 few TRBV28 CASSSPTSNEQYF TGTGCCAGCAGTTCTCCTACTAGTAACGAGCAGTACTTC
- TRBJ1-1 - TRBV11-2 CASRANTEAFF TGTGCCAGCAGAGCGAACACTGAAGCTTTCTTT
- TRBJ2-7 few TRBV6-2/TRBV6-3 CASSETGTYYEQYF TGTGCCAGCAGCGAGACTGGAACCTACTACGAGCAGTACTTC
TRBD1 TRBJ1-1 few TRBV29-1 CSVPKMLDRLNTEAFF TGCAGCGTCCCTAAGATGTTGGACAGGTTGAACACTGAAGCTTTCTTT
TRBD1 TRBJ2-2 many TRBV2 CATGTGRTGELFF TGTGCCACCGGGACAGGGAGGACCGGGGAGCTGTTTTTT
TRBD1 TRBJ2-3 - TRBV18 CASSPPDRADTQYF TGTGCCAGCTCACCCCCGGACAGGGCAGATACGCAGTATTTT
- TRBJ2-7 many TRBV4-3 CASSPPSYEQYF TGCGCCAGCAGCCCGCCATCCTACGAGCAGTACTTC